This T cell receptor (beta chain) was retrieved from a study of spatial heterogeneity in lung cancer. Study-wide background: A T cell module score from matched bulk RNA-seq correlated strongly with TCR transcript counts in tumor regions. Across the raw uncorrected reads, a unique TCR and UMI combination was observed, on average, more than ten times. Study-level results: Expanded intratumoral alpha and beta TCR counts tracked tumor mutation counts.

Documented time point: sample taken at primary tumor resection. The donor group consisted of some 70 patients who had untreated, early-stage non-small cell lung cancer. TCRs were sequenced from unsorted whole RNA of tumor, nontumor lung or PBMC. This clonotype was counted at least ten times. Its specificity is not known. TCRdb re-analysed the 5' RACE reads in MiXCR, keeping a single row per CDR3 protein. The table shows about 9,000 distinct CDR3 sequences, with about 6.7% occurring only once. The CDR3 loop spans 13 amino acids. V was clipped by 2 bases and J by 3 bases, with 7 bases between them. Sample: lung tumor tissue, taken at surgery. The V call is TRBV12-3 or TRBV12-4, the J call TRBJ1-1, with TRBD1 as a possible D gene (5 bases). This receptor was taken from a male donor with early-stage non-small cell lung cancer. The CDR3 DNA reads as TGTGCCAGCAGTTTACAGGGATACACTGAAGCTTTCTTT. Translated: CASSLQGYTEAFF.